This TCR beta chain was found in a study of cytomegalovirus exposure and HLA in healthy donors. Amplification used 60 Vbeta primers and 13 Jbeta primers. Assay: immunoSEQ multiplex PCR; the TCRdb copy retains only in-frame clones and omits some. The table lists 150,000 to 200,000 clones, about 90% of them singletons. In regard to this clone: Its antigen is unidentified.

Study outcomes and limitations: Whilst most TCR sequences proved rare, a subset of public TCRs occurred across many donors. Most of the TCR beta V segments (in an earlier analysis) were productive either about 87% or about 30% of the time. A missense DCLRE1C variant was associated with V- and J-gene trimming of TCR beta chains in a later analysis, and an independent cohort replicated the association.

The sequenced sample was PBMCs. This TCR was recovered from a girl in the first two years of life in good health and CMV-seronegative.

Written as DNA, the CDR3 is TGTGCCAGCAGCACCCTGGGACAGGGGGACTCCTACGAGCAGTACTTC. It translates to CASSTLGQGDSYEQYF. The chain combines TRBV7-9 with TRBJ2-7; 11 bases are shared with TRBD1. Trimming at V came to 5 bases and at J to 0 bases, leaving 6 bases not matched to a gene. The CDR3 is made up of 16 amino acids. Germline V gives CDR1 SEHNR, CDR2 FQNEAQ (reference sequence).